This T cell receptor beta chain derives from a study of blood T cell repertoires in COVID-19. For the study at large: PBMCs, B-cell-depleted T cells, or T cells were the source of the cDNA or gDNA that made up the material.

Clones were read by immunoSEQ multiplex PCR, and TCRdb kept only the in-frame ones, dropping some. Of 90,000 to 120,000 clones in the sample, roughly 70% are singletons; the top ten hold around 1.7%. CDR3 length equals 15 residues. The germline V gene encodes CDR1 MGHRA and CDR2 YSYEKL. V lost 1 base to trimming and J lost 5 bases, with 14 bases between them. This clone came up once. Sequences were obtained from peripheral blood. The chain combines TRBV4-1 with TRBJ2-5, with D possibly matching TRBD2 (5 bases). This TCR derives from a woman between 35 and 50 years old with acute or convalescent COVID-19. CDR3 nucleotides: TGCGCCAGCAGCCAAGCCGGAGGACTGATCGAGACCCAGTACTTC. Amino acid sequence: CASSQAGGLIETQYF.